This TCR beta chain is drawn from a study of blood T cell repertoires in COVID-19. For the study at large: Italy, Spain and the United States were the sources of the convalescent and acute COVID-19 samples. T cells, B-cell-depleted T cells, or PBMCs provided the cDNA or gDNA that served as material.

The V gene lost 6 bases and the J gene lost 2 bases, with 6 bases spanning the gap. Germline-derived CDR1 and CDR2 are DFQATT and SNEGSKA (reference sequence). This CDR3 contains 11 residues. Authors' analysis steps: By means of reference gene primer amplification, nucleated cell counts were estimated. Assay used: immunoSEQ multiplex PCR; TCRdb lists only in-frame clones, some missing. That table is the source of V, J and clone size, and D and trimming were worked out from the DNA. Of about 400,000 clones listed, more than 85% are singletons. The rearrangement joins TRBV20-1 to TRBJ2-3; no definite D call. The TCR was taken from a woman aged 25-40 years with acute or convalescent COVID-19. The sequencing sample was made of peripheral blood. The CDR3 reads CSASVTDTQYF. The CDR3 region has the DNA TGCAGTGCCTCTGTCACAGATACGCAGTATTTT.